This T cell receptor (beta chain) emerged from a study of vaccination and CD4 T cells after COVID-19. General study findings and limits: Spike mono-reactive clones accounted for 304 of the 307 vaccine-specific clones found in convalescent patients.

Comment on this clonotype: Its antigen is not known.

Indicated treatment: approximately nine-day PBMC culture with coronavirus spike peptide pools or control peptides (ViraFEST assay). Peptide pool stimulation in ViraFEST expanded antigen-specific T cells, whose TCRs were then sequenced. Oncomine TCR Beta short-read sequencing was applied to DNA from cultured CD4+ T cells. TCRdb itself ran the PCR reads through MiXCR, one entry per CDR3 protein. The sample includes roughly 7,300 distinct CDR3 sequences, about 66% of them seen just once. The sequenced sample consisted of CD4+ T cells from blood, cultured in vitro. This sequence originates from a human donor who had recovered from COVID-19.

CDR3 DNA sequence: TGCAGTGCTAACCGGGGACAGGGCAACTATGGCTACACCTTC. Residues: CSANRGQGNYGYTF. The chain carries TRBV20-1 and TRBJ1-2; 9 bases map to TRBD1. Germline CDR1 is DFQATT and CDR2 is SNEGSKA (reference sequence). V trimming: 4 bases; J trimming: 2 bases; junction bases outside the gene matches: 5. The CDR3 spans 14 residues.